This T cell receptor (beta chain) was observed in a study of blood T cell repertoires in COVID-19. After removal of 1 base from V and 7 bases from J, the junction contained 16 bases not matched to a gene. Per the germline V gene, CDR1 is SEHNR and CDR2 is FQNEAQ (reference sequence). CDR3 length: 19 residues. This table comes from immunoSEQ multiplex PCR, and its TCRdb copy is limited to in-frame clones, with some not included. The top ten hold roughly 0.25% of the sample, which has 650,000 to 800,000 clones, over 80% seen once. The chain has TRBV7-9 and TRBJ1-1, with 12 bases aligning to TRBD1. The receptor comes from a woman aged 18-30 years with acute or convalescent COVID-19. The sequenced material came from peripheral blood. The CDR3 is CASSLVRGFRDRGRGEAFF. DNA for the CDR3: TGTGCCAGCAGCTTAGTAAGGGGTTTCCGGGACAGGGGGCGAGGTGAAGCTTTCTTT.